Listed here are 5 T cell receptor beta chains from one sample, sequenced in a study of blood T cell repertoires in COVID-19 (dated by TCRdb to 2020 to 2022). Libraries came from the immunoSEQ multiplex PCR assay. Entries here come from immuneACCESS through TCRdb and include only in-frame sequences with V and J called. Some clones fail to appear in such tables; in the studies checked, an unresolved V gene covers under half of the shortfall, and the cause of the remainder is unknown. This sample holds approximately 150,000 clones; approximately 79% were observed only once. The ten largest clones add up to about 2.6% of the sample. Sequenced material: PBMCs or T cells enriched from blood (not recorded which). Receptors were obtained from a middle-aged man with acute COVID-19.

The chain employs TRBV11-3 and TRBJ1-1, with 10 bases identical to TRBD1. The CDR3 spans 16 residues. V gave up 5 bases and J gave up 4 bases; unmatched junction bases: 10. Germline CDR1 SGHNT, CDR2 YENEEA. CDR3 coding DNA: TGTGCCAGCAGCGCCGGGACAGGGGCGCTGGGCACTGAAGCTTTCTTT. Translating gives CASSAGTGALGTEAFF.

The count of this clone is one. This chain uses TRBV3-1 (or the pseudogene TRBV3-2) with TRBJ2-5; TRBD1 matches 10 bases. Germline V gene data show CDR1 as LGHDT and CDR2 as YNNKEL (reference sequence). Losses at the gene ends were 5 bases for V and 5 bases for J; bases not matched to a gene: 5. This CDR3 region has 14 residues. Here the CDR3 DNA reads TGTGCCAGCAGCGGGGGACAGGGGAGGGAGACCCAGTACTTC. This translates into CASSGGQGRETQYF.

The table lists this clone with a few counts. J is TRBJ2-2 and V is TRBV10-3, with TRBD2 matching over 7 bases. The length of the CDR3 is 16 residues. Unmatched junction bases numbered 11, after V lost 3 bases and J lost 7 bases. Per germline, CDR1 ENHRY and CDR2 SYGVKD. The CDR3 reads CAISDPRQGGDGELFF. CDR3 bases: TGTGCCATCAGTGACCCCCGTCAGGGAGGGGACGGGGAGCTGTTTTTT.

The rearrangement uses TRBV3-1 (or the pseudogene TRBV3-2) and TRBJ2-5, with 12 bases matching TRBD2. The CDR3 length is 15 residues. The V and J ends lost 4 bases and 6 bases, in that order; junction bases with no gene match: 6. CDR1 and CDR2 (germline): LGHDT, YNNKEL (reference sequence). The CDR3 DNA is TGTGCCAGCAGCCCCCCTAGCGGGGGGGCGAAGACCCAGTACTTC. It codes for CASSPPSGGAKTQYF.

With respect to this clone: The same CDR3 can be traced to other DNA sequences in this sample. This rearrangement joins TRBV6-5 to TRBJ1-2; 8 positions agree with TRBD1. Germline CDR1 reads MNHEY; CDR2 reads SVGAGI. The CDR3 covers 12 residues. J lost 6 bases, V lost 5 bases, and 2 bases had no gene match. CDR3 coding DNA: TGTGCCAGCAGTCGGACAGGGAATGGCTACACCTTC. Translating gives CASSRTGNGYTF.